This TCR beta chain derives from a study of T cell responses to AZD1222 COVID-19 vaccine. Study-wide points: The donors showed a predominance of white British ancestry and of females, with possible underestimation of clonal diversity. Sampling captured repertoires only after the peak T cell response. Two AZD1222 administrations were followed by greater Spike-specific TCR breadth and depth.

With respect to this clone: Antigen: not known.

Clones were sequenced by immunoSEQ multiplex PCR, and TCRdb holds only the in-frame ones, with some missing. The sample includes about 120,000 clones, around 84% of them seen just once. This CDR3 has 14 amino acids. Trimming took off 3 bases at V and 6 bases at J, with 13 bases between the two ends. Germline CDR1 is MDHEN and CDR2 is SYDVKM. The TCR comes from an adult who received the AZD1222 COVID-19 vaccine. The chain has TRBV28 and TRBJ2-3, with D tentatively TRBD2 (5 bases). Specimen: peripheral blood, collected 28 days after the second AZD1222 dose. The CDR3 nucleotides are TGTGCCAGCAGTTTTACTAGAACCGTGGATACGCAGTATTTT. This gives the protein CASSFTRTVDTQYF.